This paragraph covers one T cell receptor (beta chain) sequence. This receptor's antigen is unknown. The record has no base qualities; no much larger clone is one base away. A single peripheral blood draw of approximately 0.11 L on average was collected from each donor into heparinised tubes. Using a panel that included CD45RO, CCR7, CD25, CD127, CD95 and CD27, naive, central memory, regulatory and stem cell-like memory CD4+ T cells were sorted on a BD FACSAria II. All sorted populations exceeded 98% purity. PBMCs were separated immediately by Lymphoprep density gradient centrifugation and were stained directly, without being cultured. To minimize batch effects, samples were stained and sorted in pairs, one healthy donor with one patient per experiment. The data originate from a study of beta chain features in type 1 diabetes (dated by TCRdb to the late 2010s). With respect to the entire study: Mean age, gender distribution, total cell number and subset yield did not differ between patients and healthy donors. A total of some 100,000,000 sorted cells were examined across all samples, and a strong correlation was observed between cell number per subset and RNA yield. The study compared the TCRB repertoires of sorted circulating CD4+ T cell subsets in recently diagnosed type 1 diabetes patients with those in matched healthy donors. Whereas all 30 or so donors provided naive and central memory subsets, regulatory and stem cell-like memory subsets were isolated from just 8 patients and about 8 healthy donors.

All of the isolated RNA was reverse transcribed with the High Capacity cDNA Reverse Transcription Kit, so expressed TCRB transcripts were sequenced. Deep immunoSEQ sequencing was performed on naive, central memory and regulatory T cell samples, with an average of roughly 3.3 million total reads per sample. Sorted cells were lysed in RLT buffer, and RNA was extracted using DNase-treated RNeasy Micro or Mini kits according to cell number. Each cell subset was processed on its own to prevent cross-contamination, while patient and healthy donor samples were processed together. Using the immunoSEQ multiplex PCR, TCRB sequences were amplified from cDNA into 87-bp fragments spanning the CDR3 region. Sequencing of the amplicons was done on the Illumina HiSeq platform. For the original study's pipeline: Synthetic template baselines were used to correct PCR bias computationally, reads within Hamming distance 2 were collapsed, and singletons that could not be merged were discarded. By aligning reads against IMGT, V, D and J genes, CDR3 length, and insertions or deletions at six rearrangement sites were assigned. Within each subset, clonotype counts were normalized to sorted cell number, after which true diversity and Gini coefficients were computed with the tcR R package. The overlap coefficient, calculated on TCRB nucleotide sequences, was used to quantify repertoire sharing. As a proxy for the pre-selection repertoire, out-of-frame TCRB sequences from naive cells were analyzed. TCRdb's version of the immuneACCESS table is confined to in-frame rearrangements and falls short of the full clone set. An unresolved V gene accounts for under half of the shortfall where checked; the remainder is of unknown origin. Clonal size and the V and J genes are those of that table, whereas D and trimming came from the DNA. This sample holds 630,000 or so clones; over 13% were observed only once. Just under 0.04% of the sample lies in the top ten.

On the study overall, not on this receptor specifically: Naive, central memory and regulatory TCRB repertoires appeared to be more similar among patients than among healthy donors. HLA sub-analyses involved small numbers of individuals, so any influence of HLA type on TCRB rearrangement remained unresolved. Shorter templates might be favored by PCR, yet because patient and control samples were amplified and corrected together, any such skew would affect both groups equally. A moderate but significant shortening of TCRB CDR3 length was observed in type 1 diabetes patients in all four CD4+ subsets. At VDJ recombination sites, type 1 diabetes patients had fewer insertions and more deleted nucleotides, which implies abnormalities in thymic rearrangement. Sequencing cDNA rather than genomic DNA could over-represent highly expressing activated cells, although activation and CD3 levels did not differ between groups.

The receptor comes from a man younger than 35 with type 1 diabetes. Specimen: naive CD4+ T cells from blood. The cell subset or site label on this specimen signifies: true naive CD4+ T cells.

At the DNA level, the sequence is TGTGCCAGCAGCGCTGGAACAACGTGGGGCAAGTCGGGCGGCTACACCTTC. This gives the protein CASSAGTTWGKSGGYTF. In this chain, TRBV7-6 is recombined with TRBJ1-2; a tentative D call is TRBD1 (5 bases match). From a lookup of the germline V gene, CDR1 and CDR2 are SGHVS and FNYEAQ. Its CDR3 holds 17 amino acids, cysteine through phenylalanine. The CDR3 DNA has 51 bases and is translated from base 1. V loses 5 bases, J loses 8 bases, and the germline ends lie 27 bases apart. Where the CDR3 stops, the reference TRBV7-6 and TRBJ1-2 genes take over; the full variable domain is GAGVSQSPRYKVTKRGQDVALRCDPISGHVSLYWYRQALGQGPEFLTYFNYEAQQDKSGLPNDRFSAERPEGSISTLTIQRTEQRDSAMYRCASSAGTTWGKSGGYTFGSGTRLTVV.